This T cell receptor beta chain emerged from a study of blood T cell repertoires in COVID-19. The CDR3 runs 14 residues. V lost 5 bases and J 4 bases, leaving 15 bases between the germline ends. Per the germline V gene, CDR1 is SGHVS and CDR2 is FQNEAQ. Individuals aged 18 to 89 years were recruited from about two dozen US areas. The recovered donors of Cohort 3 showed two negative PCRs, clearance, or symptom resolution. Source study methods: Amplification from reference gene primers served as the basis for estimated nucleated cell counts. Profiling relied on immunoSEQ multiplex PCR, and the TCRdb table lists in-frame clones only, not all of them. The V and J calls and clone size are taken from that table; D and trimming were inferred from the DNA. The sample has hundreds of thousands of clones; roughly 84% are singletons.

The genes are TRBV7-8 and TRBJ2-7; D might be TRBD1 (6 bases). Source material: PBMCs or T cells enriched from blood (not recorded which). The receptor was isolated from a woman in her thirties who had recovered from COVID-19. This CDR3 is CASSAPGQRYEQYF. The CDR3 nucleotides read TGTGCCAGCAGCGCGCCGGGACAACGATACGAGCAGTACTTC.